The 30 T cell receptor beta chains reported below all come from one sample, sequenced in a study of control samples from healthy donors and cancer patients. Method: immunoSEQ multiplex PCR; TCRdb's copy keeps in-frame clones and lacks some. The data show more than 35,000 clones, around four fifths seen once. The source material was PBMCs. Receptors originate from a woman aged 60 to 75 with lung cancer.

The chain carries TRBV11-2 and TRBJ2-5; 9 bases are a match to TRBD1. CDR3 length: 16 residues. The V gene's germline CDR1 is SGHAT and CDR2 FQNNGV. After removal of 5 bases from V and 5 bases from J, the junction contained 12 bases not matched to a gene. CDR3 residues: CASSHGTGGEGETQYF. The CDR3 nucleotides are TGTGCCAGCAGCCACGGCACAGGGGGCGAAGGGGAGACCCAGTACTTC.

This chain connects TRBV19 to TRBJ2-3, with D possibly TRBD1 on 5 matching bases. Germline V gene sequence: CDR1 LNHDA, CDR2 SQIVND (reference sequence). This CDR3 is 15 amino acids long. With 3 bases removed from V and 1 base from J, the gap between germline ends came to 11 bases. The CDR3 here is CASSIPGRGTDTQYF. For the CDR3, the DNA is TGTGCCAGTAGTATTCCGGGCAGGGGCACAGATACGCAGTATTTT.

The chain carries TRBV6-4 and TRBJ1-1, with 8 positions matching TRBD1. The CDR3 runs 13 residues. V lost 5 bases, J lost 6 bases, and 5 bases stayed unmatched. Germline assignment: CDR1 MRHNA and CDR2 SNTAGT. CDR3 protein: CASSQVQGAEAFF. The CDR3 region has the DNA TGTGCCAGCAGTCAAGTACAGGGGGCTGAAGCTTTCTTT.

The CDR3 sequence is CASQAPDGDNQPQHF. CDR3 nucleotide sequence: TGTGCCAGCCAAGCCCCCGACGGGGATAATCAGCCCCAGCATTTT. The chain carries TRBV18 and TRBJ1-5; D gene ambiguous. The V and J ends lost 8 bases and 4 bases respectively, with 18 bases between them. CDR1 and CDR2 (germline): KGHSH, LQKENI. The length of the CDR3 is 15 residues.

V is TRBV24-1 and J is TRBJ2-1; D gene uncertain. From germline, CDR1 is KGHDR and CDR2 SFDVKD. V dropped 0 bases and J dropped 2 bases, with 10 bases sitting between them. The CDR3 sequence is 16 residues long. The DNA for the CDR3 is TGTGCCACCAGTGATTTGCTCCCCGGAGCCTACAATGAGCAGTTCTTC. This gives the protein CATSDLLPGAYNEQFF.

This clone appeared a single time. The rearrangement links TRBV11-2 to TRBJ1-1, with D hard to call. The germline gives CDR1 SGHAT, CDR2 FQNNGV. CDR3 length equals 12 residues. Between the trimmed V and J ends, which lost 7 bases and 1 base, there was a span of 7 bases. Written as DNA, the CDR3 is TGTGCCAGCACAACTCAGAACACTGAAGCTTTCTTT. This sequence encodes CASTTQNTEAFF.

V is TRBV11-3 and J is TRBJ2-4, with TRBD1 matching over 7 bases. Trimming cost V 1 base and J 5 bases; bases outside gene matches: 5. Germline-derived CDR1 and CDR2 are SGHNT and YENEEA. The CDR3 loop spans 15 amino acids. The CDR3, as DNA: TGTGCCAGCAGCTTAGGGGGACAGAGTCAAAACATTCAGTACTTC. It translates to CASSLGGQSQNIQYF.

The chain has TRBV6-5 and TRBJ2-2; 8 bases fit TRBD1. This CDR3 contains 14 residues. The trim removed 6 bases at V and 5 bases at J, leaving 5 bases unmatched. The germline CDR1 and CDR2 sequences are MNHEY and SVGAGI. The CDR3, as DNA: TGTGCCAGCAGCTCAGGGGGCGAAACCGGGGAGCTGTTTTTT. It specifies CASSSGGETGELFF.

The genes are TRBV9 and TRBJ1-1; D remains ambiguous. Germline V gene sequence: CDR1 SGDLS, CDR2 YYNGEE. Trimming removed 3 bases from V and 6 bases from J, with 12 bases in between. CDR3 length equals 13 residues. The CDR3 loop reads CASSGGQVAEAFF. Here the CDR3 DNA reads TGTGCCAGCAGCGGGGGTCAGGTGGCTGAAGCTTTCTTT.

The CDR3 sequence: CASSLQSNQPQHF. The CDR3 nucleotides are TGTGCCAGCAGCTTACAGAGCAATCAGCCCCAGCATTTT. The chain couples TRBV13 to TRBJ1-5, with unresolved D. Germline assignment: CDR1 PRHDT and CDR2 FYEKMQ (reference sequence). There are 13 residues in the CDR3. Trimming left V 2 bases short and J 1 base short, with 3 bases between.

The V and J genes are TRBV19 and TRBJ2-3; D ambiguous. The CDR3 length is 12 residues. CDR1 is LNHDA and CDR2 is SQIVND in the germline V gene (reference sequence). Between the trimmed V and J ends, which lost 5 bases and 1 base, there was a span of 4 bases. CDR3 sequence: CASSPRTDTQYF. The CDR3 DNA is TGTGCCAGTAGTCCCCGCACAGATACGCAGTATTTT.

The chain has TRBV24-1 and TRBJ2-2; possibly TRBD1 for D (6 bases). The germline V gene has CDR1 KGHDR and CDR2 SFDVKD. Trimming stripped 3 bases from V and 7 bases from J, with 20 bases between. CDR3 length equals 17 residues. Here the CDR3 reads CATSDATGFGGRGELFF. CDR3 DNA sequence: TGTGCCACCAGTGATGCTACAGGGTTCGGAGGACGCGGGGAGCTGTTTTTT.

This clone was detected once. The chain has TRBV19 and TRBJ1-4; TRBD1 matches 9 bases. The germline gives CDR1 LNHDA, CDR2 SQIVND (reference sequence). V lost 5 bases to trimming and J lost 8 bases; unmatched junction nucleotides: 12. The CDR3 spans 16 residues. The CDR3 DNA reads TGTGCCAGTAGTTCCATCGAGGGACAGGGTGAAGAAAAACTGTTTTTT. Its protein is CASSSIEGQGEEKLFF.

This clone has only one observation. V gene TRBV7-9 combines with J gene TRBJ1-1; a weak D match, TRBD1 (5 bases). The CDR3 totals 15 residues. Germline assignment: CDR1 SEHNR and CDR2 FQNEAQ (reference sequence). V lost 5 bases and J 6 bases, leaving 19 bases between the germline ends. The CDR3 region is CASSERLSKGPEAFF. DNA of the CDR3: TGTGCCAGCAGCGAACGCCTTTCAAAGGGGCCTGAAGCTTTCTTT.

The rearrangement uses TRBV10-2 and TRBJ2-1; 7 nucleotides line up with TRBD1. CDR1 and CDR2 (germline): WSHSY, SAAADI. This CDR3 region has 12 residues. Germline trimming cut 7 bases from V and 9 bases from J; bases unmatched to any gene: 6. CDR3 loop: CASTESGGEQFF. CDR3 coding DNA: TGCGCCAGCACCGAGTCAGGGGGTGAGCAGTTCTTC.

The CDR3 protein is CASRETAVPKQYF. CDR3 nucleotides: TGTGCCAGCAGGGAAACCGCTGTCCCTAAGCAGTACTTC. This chain connects TRBV12-3 or TRBV12-4 to TRBJ2-7; D is ambiguous. Trimming stripped 6 bases from V and 8 bases from J, with 17 bases between. This CDR3 contains 13 residues.

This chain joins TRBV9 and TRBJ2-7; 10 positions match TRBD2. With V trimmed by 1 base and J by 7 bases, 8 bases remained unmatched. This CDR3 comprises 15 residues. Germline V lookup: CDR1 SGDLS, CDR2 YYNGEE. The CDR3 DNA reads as TGTGCCAGCAGCGTAAAAGCGGGAGGGAACGGAGAGCAGTACTTC. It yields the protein CASSVKAGGNGEQYF.

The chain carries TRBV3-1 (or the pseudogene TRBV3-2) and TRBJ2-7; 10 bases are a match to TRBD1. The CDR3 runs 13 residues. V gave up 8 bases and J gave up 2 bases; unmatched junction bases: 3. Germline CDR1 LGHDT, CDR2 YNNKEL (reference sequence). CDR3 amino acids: CASRGTGAYEQYF. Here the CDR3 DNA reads TGTGCCAGCCGCGGGACAGGGGCCTACGAGCAGTACTTC.

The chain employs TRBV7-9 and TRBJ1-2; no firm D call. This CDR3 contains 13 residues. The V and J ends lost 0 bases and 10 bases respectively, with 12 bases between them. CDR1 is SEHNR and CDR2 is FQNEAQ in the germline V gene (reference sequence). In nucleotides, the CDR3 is TGTGCCAGCAGCTTAGCGAGAAACGCCTACTACACCTTC. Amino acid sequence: CASSLARNAYYTF.

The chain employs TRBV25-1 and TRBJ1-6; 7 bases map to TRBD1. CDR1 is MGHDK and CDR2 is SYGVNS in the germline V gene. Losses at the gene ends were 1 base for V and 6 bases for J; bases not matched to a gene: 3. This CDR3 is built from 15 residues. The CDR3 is CASSEWSGGNSPLHF. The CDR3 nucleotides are TGTGCCAGCAGTGAATGGTCAGGGGGTAATTCACCCCTCCACTTT.

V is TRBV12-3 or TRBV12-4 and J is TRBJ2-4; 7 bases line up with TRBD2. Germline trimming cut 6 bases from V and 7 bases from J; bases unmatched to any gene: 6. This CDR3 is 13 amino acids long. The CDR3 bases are TGTGCCAGCAGAGCGGGACTCAGGAACATTCAGTACTTC. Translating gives CASRAGLRNIQYF.

CDR3 nucleotides: TGTGCCAGCAGCTTTAGTGTGGGGTCTGGAAACACCATATATTTT. The encoded protein is CASSFSVGSGNTIYF. This chain joins TRBV7-2 and TRBJ1-3; D call uncertain. Trimming left V 3 bases short and J 1 base short, with 10 bases between. The CDR3 runs 15 residues. Germline CDR1 reads SGHTA; CDR2 reads FQGNSA.

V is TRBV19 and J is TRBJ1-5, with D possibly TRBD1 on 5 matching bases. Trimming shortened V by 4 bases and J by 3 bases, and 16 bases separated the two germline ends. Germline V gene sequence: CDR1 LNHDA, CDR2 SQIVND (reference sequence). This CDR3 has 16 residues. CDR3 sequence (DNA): TGTGCCAGTAGTAACCGCGCCGACAGACCCAATCAGCCCCAGCATTTT. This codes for CASSNRADRPNQPQHF.

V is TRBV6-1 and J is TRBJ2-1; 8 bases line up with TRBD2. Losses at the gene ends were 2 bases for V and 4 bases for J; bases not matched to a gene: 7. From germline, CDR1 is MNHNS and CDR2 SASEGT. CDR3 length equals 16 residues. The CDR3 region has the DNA TGTGCCAGCAGTGAAAGTAGCGGGGCCGGGTACAATGAGCAGTTCTTC. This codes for CASSESSGAGYNEQFF.

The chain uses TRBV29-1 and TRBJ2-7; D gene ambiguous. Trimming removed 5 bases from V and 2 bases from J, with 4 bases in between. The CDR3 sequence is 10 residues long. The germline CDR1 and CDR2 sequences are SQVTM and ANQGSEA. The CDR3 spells CSVRTYEQYF. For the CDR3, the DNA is TGCAGCGTTCGGACCTACGAGCAGTACTTC.

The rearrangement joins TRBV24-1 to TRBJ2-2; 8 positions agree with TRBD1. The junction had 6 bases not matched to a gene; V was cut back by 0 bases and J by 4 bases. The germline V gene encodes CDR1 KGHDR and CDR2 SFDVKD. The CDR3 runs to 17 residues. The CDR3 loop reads CATSDLPDRAVTGELFF. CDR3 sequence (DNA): TGTGCCACCAGTGATTTGCCGGACAGGGCGGTCACCGGGGAGCTGTTTTTT.

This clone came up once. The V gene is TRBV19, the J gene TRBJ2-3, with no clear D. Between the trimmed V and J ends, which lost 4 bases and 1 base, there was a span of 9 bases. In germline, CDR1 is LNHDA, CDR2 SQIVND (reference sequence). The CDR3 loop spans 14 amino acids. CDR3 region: CASSNGAGTDTQYF. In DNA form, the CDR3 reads TGTGCCAGTAGTAACGGCGCGGGCACAGATACGCAGTATTTT.

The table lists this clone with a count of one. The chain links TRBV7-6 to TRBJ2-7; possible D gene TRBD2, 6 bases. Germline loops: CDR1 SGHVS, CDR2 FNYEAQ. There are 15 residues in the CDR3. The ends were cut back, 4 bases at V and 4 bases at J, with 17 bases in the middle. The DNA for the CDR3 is TGTGCCAGCAGCTCCTACGGAGGGTCGTCGTACGAGCAGTACTTC. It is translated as CASSSYGGSSYEQYF.

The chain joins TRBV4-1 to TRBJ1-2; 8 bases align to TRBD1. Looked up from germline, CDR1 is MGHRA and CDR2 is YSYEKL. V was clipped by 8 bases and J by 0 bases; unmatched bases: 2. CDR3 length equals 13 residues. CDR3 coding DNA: TGCGCCAGCCAGGGGGCCGCTAACTATGGCTACACCTTC. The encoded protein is CASQGAANYGYTF.

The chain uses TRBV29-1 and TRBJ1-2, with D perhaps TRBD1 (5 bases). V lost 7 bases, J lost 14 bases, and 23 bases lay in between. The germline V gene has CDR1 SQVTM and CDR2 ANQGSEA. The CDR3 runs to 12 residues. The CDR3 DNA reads TGCAGCGCTGGAAACACCGGGACTGCGGATACCTTC. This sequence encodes CSAGNTGTADTF. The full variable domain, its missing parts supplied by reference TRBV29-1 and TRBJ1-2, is SAVISQKPSRDICQRGTSLTIQCQVDSQVTMMFWYRQQPGQSLTLIATANQGSEATYESGFVIDKFPISRPNLTFSTLTVSNMSPEDSSIYLCSAGNTGTADTFGSGTRLTVV.